Below, 8 T cell receptor beta chains from the same sample are listed, as sequenced in a study of ipilimumab plus nivolumab after autologous stem cell transplantation (dated by TCRdb to the early 2020s). Library preparation employed the immunoSEQ multiplex PCR assay. TCRdb carries this immuneACCESS record with in-frame sequences only. Its versions omit some clonotypes, under half of them owing to an unresolved V gene in the studies checked, with the rest unexplained. This sample gives some 41,000 clones in total; about 91% of them show up just once. The leading ten clones occupy over 0.85% of the sample. The material was PBMCs, obtained in a trial of ipilimumab plus nivolumab as post-transplant consolidation. The receptors were sampled from a male donor with multiple myeloma.

This chain joins TRBV30 and TRBJ2-3, with 8 bases matching TRBD1. CDR1 is GTSNPN and CDR2 is SVGIG in the germline V gene (reference sequence). The CDR3 extends over 11 amino acids. V was clipped by 4 bases and J by 10 bases; unmatched bases: 4. The CDR3 DNA follows: TGTGCCTGGATTAGACAGGGGCCGCAGTATTTT. Its translation is CAWIRQGPQYF. The full variable domain, rest sourced from reference TRBV30 and TRBJ2-3, is SQTIHQWPATLVQPVGSPLSLECTVEGTSNPNLYWYRQAAGRGLQLLFYSVGIGQISSEVPQNLSASRPQDRQFILSSKKLLLSDSGFYLCAWIRQGPQYFGPGTRLTVL.

The chain joins TRBV19 to TRBJ2-1; maybe TRBD2 (6 bases). CDR1 and CDR2 (germline): LNHDA, SQIVND (reference sequence). The CDR3 spans 16 residues. V was shortened by 6 bases and J by 3 bases, with 18 bases between the two germline ends. CDR3 protein: CASRNSGTRVYNEQFF. The CDR3 DNA reads TGTGCCAGTAGAAACTCCGGGACTCGGGTCTACAATGAGCAGTTCTTC.

The V call is TRBV7-8, the J call TRBJ2-3, with TRBD2 identical over 8 bases. Germline loops: CDR1 SGHVS, CDR2 FQNEAQ. The V gene end was trimmed by 1 base and the J gene end by 6 bases; junction bases not matched to a gene: 9. This CDR3 is built from 16 residues. DNA of the CDR3: TGTGCCAGCAGCTTAGTGAGCGGGAGCAGGGGTGATACGCAGTATTTT. Its translation: CASSLVSGSRGDTQYF.

The rearrangement links TRBV25-1 to TRBJ2-1, with 11 bases identical to TRBD1. The V and J ends lost 0 bases and 6 bases, in that order; junction bases with no gene match: 1. The germline V gene encodes CDR1 MGHDK and CDR2 SYGVNS. The length of the CDR3 is 15 residues. This chain's CDR3 is CASSEYGTGGNEQFF. The CDR3 region has the DNA TGTGCCAGCAGTGAATATGGGACAGGGGGCAATGAGCAGTTCTTC. The entire variable domain, with the rest obtained from reference TRBV25-1 and TRBJ2-1, is as follows: EADIYQTPRYLVIGTGKKITLECSQTMGHDKMYWYQQDPGMELHLIHYSYGVNSTEKGDLSSESTVSRIRTEHFPLTLESARPSHTSQYLCASSEYGTGGNEQFFGPGTRLTVL.

The rearrangement joins TRBV5-4 to TRBJ1-2, with a possible D match to TRBD1 (5 bases). Trimming removed 3 bases from V and 0 bases from J, with 12 bases in between. The germline V gene encodes CDR1 SGHNT and CDR2 YYREEE (reference sequence). There are 15 residues in the CDR3. The CDR3 protein is CASSYRGASNYGYTF. The CDR3 region has the DNA TGTGCCAGCAGCTACCGCGGGGCATCTAACTATGGCTACACCTTC.

This rearrangement joins TRBV27 to TRBJ2-7, with D perhaps matching TRBD1 (5 bases). This CDR3 spans 11 amino acids. V was clipped by 5 bases and J by 3 bases, with 5 bases between them. Germline lookup yields CDR1 MNHEY and CDR2 SMNVEV (reference sequence). In DNA, the CDR3 is TGTGCCAGCAGTAGGGGCTACGAGCAGTACTTC. The encoded protein is CASSRGYEQYF.

The rearrangement joins TRBV15 to TRBJ2-2, with D unresolved. V lost 3 bases and J lost 0, with 17 bases in between. Germline V gene sequence: CDR1 LNHNV, CDR2 YYDKDF (reference sequence). There are 18 residues in the CDR3. CDR3: CATSRAREVYANTGELFF. Written as DNA, the CDR3 is TGTGCCACCAGCAGGGCACGCGAGGTATACGCGAACACCGGGGAGCTGTTTTTT.

The V and J genes are TRBV6-5 and TRBJ1-1; 8 nucleotides line up with TRBD1. This CDR3 contains 13 residues. Trimming removed 7 bases from V and 5 bases from J; junction bases left unmatched: 6. Looked up from germline, CDR1 is MNHEY and CDR2 is SVGAGI. The CDR3 protein is CASTRTGLTEAFF. In DNA, the CDR3 is TGTGCCAGCACCCGGACAGGGCTAACTGAAGCTTTCTTT.